This T cell receptor (beta chain) was sequenced in a study of cytomegalovirus exposure and HLA in healthy donors. The wider study: The approximately 700 first-cohort repertoires shared a platform with the 130 or so validation repertoires, as reported in a later analysis. Study-wide results and limits: According to reports, the classifier identified cytomegalovirus status with high specificity and sensitivity. Generally TCR sequences proved uncommon, though certain public TCRs appeared in numerous donors.

The protocol was immunoSEQ multiplex PCR, while the TCRdb copy is restricted to in-frame clones and leaves out a portion. The sample holds around 150,000 clones, 95% to 97% seen once. Worth noting for this clone: Its antigen is not identified.

V was trimmed by 7 bases and J by 0 bases, leaving 3 bases between them. The length of the CDR3 is 11 residues. Germline CDR1 LNHDA, CDR2 SQIVND (reference sequence). These donors were members of the approximately 120-subject validation cohort, a group separate from the approximately 700-subject first cohort. This TCR was recovered from a woman between 18 and 29 years old in good health and CMV-seronegative. Sequencing was carried out using PBMCs. V gene TRBV19 combines with J gene TRBJ1-2, with D unresolved. Written as DNA, the CDR3 is TGTGCCAGTACAGCTAACTATGGCTACACCTTC. Translating gives CASTANYGYTF.